What follows are 4 T cell receptor beta chains derived from one specimen sequenced in a study of CD8 T cells in ankylosing spondylitis (dated by TCRdb to 2016 to 2017). Study-level results and caveats: Blood from ankylosing spondylitis patients appeared to be characterized by a TCR beta motif composed of eight or nine highly homologous amino acid variants.

Library method: 5' RACE. The run used an Illumina HiSeq 2500. Using fastp at Q25 and MiXCR, TCRdb reprocessed the public reads and kept productive beta chains. Entries are consolidated by CDR3 protein sequence, retaining the most common genes and DNA. A total of approximately 540,000 distinct CDR3 sequences appear in this sample, roughly an eighth of them only once. Approximately 7% of the sample is held by the ten biggest clonotypes. These TCRs are of unknown antigen specificity. Sequencing used blood, either unsorted or a sorted T cell fraction (not recorded which). These receptors were obtained from a male donor with ankylosing spondylitis.

This clonotype was recorded at least ten times. This chain links TRBV29-1 with TRBJ2-1, with D perhaps matching TRBD1 (5 bases). Germline assignment: CDR1 SQVTM and CDR2 ANQGSEA. The CDR3 covers 15 residues. With 6 bases removed from V and 5 bases from J, the gap between germline ends came to 20 bases. The chain's CDR3 is CSVPGPRRFNNEQFF. The DNA of the CDR3 is TGCAGCGTCCCAGGGCCGAGAAGGTTCAACAATGAGCAGTTCTTC.

The chain couples TRBV27 to TRBJ2-7; 11 nucleotides match TRBD2. With 7 bases clipped from V and 5 bases from J, the junction kept 16 bases outside the gene matches. Germline V gives CDR1 MNHEY, CDR2 SMNVEV (reference sequence). This CDR3 comprises 17 residues. CDR3 residues: CASTHLLAGGPDHEQYF. The CDR3 region has the DNA TGTGCCAGCACCCATCTATTAGCGGGAGGGCCGGATCACGAGCAGTACTTC.

V is TRBV5-1 and J is TRBJ2-7; the D call may be TRBD1 or TRBD2 (6 bases each). The V end lost 0 bases, the J end lost 2 bases, and 9 bases lay between the germline ends. The CDR3 loop spans 14 amino acids. Germline-derived CDR1 and CDR2 are SGHRS and YFSETQ. In nucleotides, the CDR3 is TGCGCCAGCAGCTTGGACGGGGGCCCCTACGAGCAGTACTTC. Protein sequence: CASSLDGGPYEQYF.

The chain carries TRBV20-1 and TRBJ2-3; 8 nucleotides agree with TRBD2. The J segment lost 4 bases and the V segment lost 6 bases, leaving 6 bases of the junction unmatched. Germline-derived CDR1 and CDR2 are DFQATT and SNEGSKA (reference sequence). CDR3 size: 13 residues. In DNA, the CDR3 is TGCAGTGCCCGAGCGGGAGCCGCAGATACGCAGTATTTT. The encoded protein is CSARAGAADTQYF.